The clone carrying this T cell receptor beta chain has a handful of counts. Its antigen is as yet unknown. Generation of TCR beta libraries employed quantitative 5'-RACE incorporating molecular barcodes. TCRdb called the 5' RACE reads again in MiXCR, with one record for every CDR3 protein. The profile shows around 150,000 distinct CDR3 sequences, roughly 18% of them singletons. This entry comes from a study of CD8 T cells in ankylosing spondylitis. Study-wide results and limits: One TCR beta motif, made up of several highly homologous variants, appeared characteristic of ankylosing spondylitis blood. Significant enrichment of disease-linked clones was reported in matched ankylosing spondylitis synovial fluid.

CDR1 is LGHNA and CDR2 is YNFKEQ in the germline V gene. This CDR3 has 15 amino acids. Trimming shortened V by 3 bases and J by 3 bases, and 13 bases separated the two germline ends. The sample was blood, either unsorted or a sorted T cell fraction (not recorded which). V usage is TRBV4-2 and J usage is TRBJ2-3; tentatively, D is TRBD1 or TRBD2 (5 bases each). The receptor was derived from a male donor with ankylosing spondylitis or in good health (not recorded which). The CDR3 spells CASSQGVRRTDTQYF. The CDR3 DNA sequence: TGTGCCAGCAGCCAGGGGGTGAGGAGGACAGATACGCAGTATTTT.